The 10 T cell receptor beta chains listed next were all sequenced from one sample in a study of blood T cell repertoires in COVID-19. Here immunoSEQ multiplex PCR was the method, and the copy in TCRdb shows in-frame clones only, minus some. The table lists a few hundred thousand clones, around 84% of them singletons. The sample was PBMCs or T cells enriched from blood (not recorded which). The receptors shown here come from a woman between 40 and 50 years old with acute COVID-19.

The chain is built from TRBV7-8 and TRBJ2-1; 11 bases are a match to TRBD2. Germline lookup yields CDR1 SGHVS and CDR2 FQNEAQ. The trim removed 6 bases at V and 5 bases at J, leaving 12 bases unmatched. There are 17 residues in the CDR3. The CDR3 here is CASSPRLRGLADNEQFF. The CDR3 DNA sequence: TGTGCCAGCAGTCCTCGACTGCGGGGACTAGCGGACAATGAGCAGTTCTTC.

V is TRBV5-1 and J is TRBJ2-1; 7 bases map to TRBD2. The junction had 11 bases not matched to a gene; V was cut back by 0 bases and J by 8 bases. Germline lookup yields CDR1 SGHRS and CDR2 YFSETQ. The CDR3 contains 16 residues. CDR3 coding DNA: TGCGCCAGCAGCTTGGAAGGGAGGGGCGTCTTAGATGAGCAGTTCTTC. Its protein product is CASSLEGRGVLDEQFF. Using reference TRBV5-1 and TRBJ2-1 for the parts outside the CDR3, the full variable domain is KAGVTQTPRYLIKTRGQQVTLSCSPISGHRSVSWYQQTPGQGLQFLFEYFSETQRNKGNFPGRFSGRQFSNSRSEMNVSTLELGDSALYLCASSLEGRGVLDEQFFGPGTRLTVL.

Here the CDR3 reads CASSLSNIPTGNTEAFF. CDR3 nucleotide sequence: TGTGCCAGCAGCTTATCCAATATTCCGACAGGGAACACTGAAGCTTTCTTT. The chain couples TRBV7-3 to TRBJ1-1, with D tentatively TRBD1 (6 bases). Germline values: CDR1 SGHTA, CDR2 FQGTGA. The CDR3 contains 17 residues. V dropped 2 bases and J dropped 1 base, with 17 bases sitting between them.

The CDR3 is CASSEALGAGADTQYF. CDR3 nucleotide sequence: TGTGCCAGCAGTGAAGCGTTGGGGGCAGGGGCAGATACGCAGTATTTT. The genes are TRBV6-1 and TRBJ2-3, with a weak D call TRBD1 (6 bases). The CDR3 extends over 16 amino acids. Germline CDR1 reads MNHNS; CDR2 reads SASEGT. Deletions cut 0 bases from V and 4 bases from J, with 14 bases between.

The V gene is TRBV7-3, the J gene TRBJ2-2, with D possibly being TRBD2 (6 bases). Trimming shortened V by 4 bases and J by 3 bases, and 12 bases separated the two germline ends. Per germline, CDR1 SGHTA and CDR2 FQGTGA. This CDR3 has 15 residues. CDR3 nucleotides: TGTGCCAGCAGCTCCGGACTACCGTACACCGGGGAGCTGTTTTTT. Translation gives CASSSGLPYTGELFF. Together with reference TRBV7-3 and TRBJ2-2, the CDR3 gives the full variable domain: GAGVSQTPSNKVTEKGKYVELRCDPISGHTALYWYRQSLGQGPEFLIYFQGTGAADDSGLPNDRFFAVRPEGSVSTLKIQRTERGDSAVYLCASSSGLPYTGELFFGEGSRLTVL.

CDR3: CASSFGLGIYRVEENTEAFF. The DNA of the CDR3 is TGTGCCAGCAGTTTCGGTTTGGGTATTTATCGGGTAGAGGAAAACACTGAAGCTTTCTTT. The gene calls are TRBV28 and TRBJ1-1; D call uncertain. The CDR3 is 20 residues long. The V end lost 3 bases, the J end lost 2 bases, and 28 bases lay between the germline ends. In germline, CDR1 is MDHEN, CDR2 SYDVKM.

The chain uses TRBV7-8 and TRBJ2-4, with D maybe TRBD1 (6 bases). CDR3 length equals 13 residues. V dropped 1 base and J dropped 12 bases, with 13 bases sitting between them. The germline V gene encodes CDR1 SGHVS and CDR2 FQNEAQ. The CDR3 region has the DNA TGTGCCAGCAGCTTAGAAGGGGGAAGGGATCAGTACTTC. Translating gives CASSLEGGRDQYF. Complete variable domain (other parts from reference TRBV7-8 and TRBJ2-4): GAGVSQSPRYKVAKRGQDVALRCDPISGHVSLFWYQQALGQGPEFLTYFQNEAQLDKSGLPSDRFFAERPEGSVSTLKIQRTQQEDSAVYLCASSLEGGRDQYFGAGTRLSVL.

This clone was seen repeatedly, ten times or more. The chain links TRBV2 to TRBJ2-1; D remains unclear. The CDR3 contains 13 residues. Germline values: CDR1 SNHLY, CDR2 FYNNEI. The ends were cut back, 8 bases at V and 5 bases at J, with 13 bases in the middle. CDR3 sequence reads: CASDGNYNNEQFF. The CDR3 coding sequence is TGTGCCAGCGACGGAAACTATAACAATGAGCAGTTCTTC.

The rearrangement joins TRBV11-2 to TRBJ1-6; the D is unclear. The length of the CDR3 is 18 residues. V lost 3 bases and J 4 bases, leaving 19 bases between the germline ends. Germline V gene sequence: CDR1 SGHAT, CDR2 FQNNGV. The CDR3 DNA reads TGTGCCAGCAGCTTGTGGAGGGCAGAGGTCGTTTATAATTCACCCCTCCACTTT. Translation gives CASSLWRAEVVYNSPLHF.

The rearrangement joins TRBV5-5 to TRBJ2-7, with 12 bases fitting TRBD2. V lost 4 bases, J lost 3 bases, and 5 bases stayed unmatched. Germline V gene lookup returns CDR1 SGHKS and CDR2 YYEKEE (reference sequence). The CDR3 sequence is 15 residues long. In DNA, the CDR3 is TGTGCCAGCAGCCTAGCGGGAGGGCCTGGCTACGAGCAGTACTTC. Protein sequence: CASSLAGGPGYEQYF.